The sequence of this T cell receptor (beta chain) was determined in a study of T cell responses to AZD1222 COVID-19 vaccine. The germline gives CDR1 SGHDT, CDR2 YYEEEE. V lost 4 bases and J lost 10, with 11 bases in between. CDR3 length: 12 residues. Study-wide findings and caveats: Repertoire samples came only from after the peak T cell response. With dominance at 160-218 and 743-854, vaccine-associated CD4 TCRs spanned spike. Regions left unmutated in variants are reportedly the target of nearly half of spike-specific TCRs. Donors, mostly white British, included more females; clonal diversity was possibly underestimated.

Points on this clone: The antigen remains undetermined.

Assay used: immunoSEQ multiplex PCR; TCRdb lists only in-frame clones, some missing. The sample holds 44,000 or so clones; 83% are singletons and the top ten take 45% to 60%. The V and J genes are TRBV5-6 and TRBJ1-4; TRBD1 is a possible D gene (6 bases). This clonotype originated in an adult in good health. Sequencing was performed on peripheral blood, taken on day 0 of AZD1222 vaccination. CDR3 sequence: CASSEGEGKLFF. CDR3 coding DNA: TGTGCCAGCAGCGAGGGGGAGGGAAAACTGTTTTTT. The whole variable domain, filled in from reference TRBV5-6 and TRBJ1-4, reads DAGVTQSPTHLIKTRGQQVTLRCSPKSGHDTVSWYQQALGQGPQFIFQYYEEEERQRGNFPDRFSGHQFPNYSSELNVNALLLGDSALYLCASSEGEGKLFFGSGTQLSVL.